The 19 T cell receptor beta chains below come from one sample, sequenced in a study of radiotherapy plus CTLA-4 blockade in lung cancer. Libraries were prepared by immunoSEQ multiplex PCR; TCRdb keeps only in-frame clonotypes and omits some of them. The table lists about 38,000 clones, about three quarters of them singletons, with 7% to 9.5% in the top ten. Sequencing was performed on peripheral blood, taken from a patient treated with radiotherapy plus ipilimumab. The receptors here all came from a human donor with non-small cell lung cancer who had stable disease on radiotherapy plus ipilimumab.

The CDR3 coding sequence is TGTGCCAGCTCACAGGGGATGAACACTGAAGCTTTCTTT. Translating it yields CASSQGMNTEAFF. The chain recombines TRBV18 with TRBJ1-1; D may be TRBD1 (5 bases). Trimming removed 4 bases at V and 0 bases at J, with 6 bases between. Germline-derived CDR1 and CDR2 are KGHSH and LQKENI. The CDR3 length is 13 residues.

As DNA, the CDR3 is TGTGCCAGCAGCTCCCAAGGGGATCGGAGGTACTATGGCTACACCTTC. Residues: CASSSQGDRRYYGYTF. V and J are TRBV7-9 and TRBJ1-2; possible D gene TRBD1, 5 bases. This CDR3 spans 16 amino acids. V was clipped by 4 bases and J by 3 bases, with 18 bases between them. Germline V lookup: CDR1 SEHNR, CDR2 FQNEAQ (reference sequence).

The table lists this clone with a few counts. This CDR3 reads CSVVWQGEQYF. CDR3 nucleotides: TGCAGCGTTGTGTGGCAGGGCGAGCAGTACTTC. The gene calls are TRBV29-1 and TRBJ2-7; maybe TRBD1 (5 bases). The ends were cut back, 4 bases at V and 6 bases at J, with 10 bases in the middle. The CDR3 spans 11 residues. CDR1 and CDR2 from the germline V gene are SQVTM and ANQGSEA.

This chain joins TRBV10-1 and TRBJ1-1, with a possible D match to TRBD1 (6 bases). The CDR3 totals 15 residues. CDR1 WNHNN and CDR2 SYGVQD come from the germline V gene (reference sequence). Trimming cost V 6 bases and J 1 base, with 15 bases left between them. The CDR3 sequence: CASSRNLGQNTEAFF. CDR3 DNA: TGCGCCAGCAGCCGAAACCTGGGACAGAACACTGAAGCTTTCTTT.

The V and J genes are TRBV9 and TRBJ1-5; 8 positions match TRBD1. The germline CDR1 and CDR2 sequences are SGDLS and YYNGEE. With V trimmed by 4 bases and J by 4 bases, 4 bases remained unmatched. The CDR3 covers 14 residues. The CDR3: CASSKDRGNQPQHF. In DNA form, the CDR3 reads TGTGCCAGCAGCAAAGACAGGGGAAATCAGCCCCAGCATTTT.

This chain uses TRBV6-5 with TRBJ1-1; D call uncertain. This CDR3 contains 11 residues. Trimming stripped 4 bases from V and 14 bases from J, with 14 bases between. Per germline, CDR1 MNHEY and CDR2 SVGAGI. CDR3 sequence reads: CASSSFTRTFF. DNA of the CDR3: TGTGCCAGCAGTTCCTTTACTCGGACGTTCTTT.

The chain uses TRBV6-5 and TRBJ1-3; D is unclear. The CDR3 contains 16 residues. The germline CDR1 and CDR2 sequences are MNHEY and SVGAGI. Trimming pared 0 bases from V and 0 bases from J, leaving 9 bases between. CDR3 region: CASSYSGGLSGNTIYF. CDR3 coding DNA: TGTGCCAGCAGTTACTCCGGCGGCCTCTCTGGAAACACCATATATTTT.

In DNA, the CDR3 is TGTGCCAGCAGTTCAAGCGGGACAGGGTTAAACACCATATATTTT. Amino acids: CASSSSGTGLNTIYF. The chain recombines TRBV27 with TRBJ1-3; 9 bases line up with TRBD1. Germline CDR1 is MNHEY and CDR2 is SMNVEV (reference sequence). The CDR3 consists of 15 residues. The ends lost 4 bases at V and 6 bases at J; junction bases unmatched: 7.

The chain employs TRBV9 and TRBJ2-3, with 7 bases fitting TRBD2. CDR1 and CDR2 (germline): SGDLS, YYNGEE. This CDR3 has 15 amino acids. V lost 2 bases and J lost 0; bases outside the gene matches: 3. This CDR3 reads CASSVSGSSTDTQYF. For the CDR3, the DNA is TGTGCCAGCAGCGTTAGCGGGTCTAGCACAGATACGCAGTATTTT.

This chain links TRBV9 with TRBJ2-3; 7 bases match TRBD1. The germline gives CDR1 SGDLS, CDR2 YYNGEE. J gave up 0 bases and V 0 bases, and 7 bases lay outside the gene matches. The CDR3 consists of 17 residues. The CDR3 DNA reads TGTGCCAGCAGCGTAGAGACAGGGATAAGTAGCACAGATACGCAGTATTTT. It is translated as CASSVETGISSTDTQYF.

V and J are TRBV4-2 and TRBJ1-2, with TRBD1 matching over 8 bases. CDR3 size: 16 residues. Germline V gene data show CDR1 as LGHNA and CDR2 as YNFKEQ. V lost 2 bases to trimming and J lost 3 bases; unmatched junction nucleotides: 8. CDR3 DNA: TGTGCCAGCAGCCAAACGGCGGACAGGGCGGACTATGGCTACACCTTC. Its protein product is CASSQTADRADYGYTF.

The rearrangement joins TRBV10-1 to TRBJ1-1, with D possibly being TRBD1 (5 bases). V was pared by 0 bases and J by 1 base, with 27 bases between. The CDR3 spans 21 residues. Germline loops: CDR1 WNHNN, CDR2 SYGVQD (reference sequence). The CDR3 loop reads CASSESVLGGGASGENTEAFF. The CDR3 nucleotides are TGCGCCAGCAGTGAGTCGGTACTTGGGGGAGGGGCTTCTGGGGAGAACACTGAAGCTTTCTTT.

The rearrangement uses TRBV18 and TRBJ2-5; the D gene is possibly TRBD1 (6 bases). The CDR3 loop spans 14 amino acids. V dropped 4 bases and J dropped 5 bases, with 14 bases sitting between them. Germline V gives CDR1 KGHSH, CDR2 LQKENI. The CDR3 DNA sequence: TGTGCCAGCTCACGGGAGCCGAGGGGGGAGACCCAGTACTTC. It is translated as CASSREPRGETQYF.

This clone was seen more than once but under ten times. The rearrangement uses TRBV19 and TRBJ2-7; the match to TRBD2 covers 10 bases. This CDR3 region has 14 residues. V lost 8 bases and J lost 3; bases outside the gene matches: 7. Germline lookup yields CDR1 LNHDA and CDR2 SQIVND (reference sequence). The CDR3 loop is CASGIAGGGYEQYF. The CDR3 DNA sequence: TGTGCCAGTGGAATAGCGGGGGGCGGCTACGAGCAGTACTTC.

This clone has more than one count but fewer than ten. The chain carries TRBV6-6 and TRBJ2-7; 7 bases align to TRBD1. V shed 6 bases and J 3 bases; nucleotides not matched to a gene: 8. The germline V gene has CDR1 MNHNY and CDR2 SVGAGI (reference sequence). The CDR3 length is 14 residues. The CDR3: CASSPGTALYEQYF. CDR3 sequence (DNA): TGTGCCAGCAGCCCCGGGACAGCCCTCTACGAGCAGTACTTC.

The chain employs TRBV9 and TRBJ2-3; maybe TRBD2 (6 bases). The germline V and J ends were trimmed by 3 bases and 6 bases, with 14 bases remaining between them. CDR1 and CDR2 from the germline V gene are SGDLS and YYNGEE. The CDR3 has 14 residues. The CDR3 spells CASSGRGEADTQYF. CDR3 DNA sequence: TGTGCCAGCAGCGGGCGGGGTGAAGCGGATACGCAGTATTTT.

The chain joins TRBV6-5 to TRBJ2-7; weak D call: TRBD2 (6 bases). Germline V lookup: CDR1 MNHEY, CDR2 SVGAGI. V was trimmed by 6 bases and J by 2 bases, leaving 11 bases between them. This CDR3 has 13 residues. CDR3 in amino acids: CASSPGVAYEQYV. The CDR3 DNA is TGTGCCAGCAGCCCGGGGGTGGCCTACGAGCAGTACGTC.

V and J are TRBV5-1 and TRBJ2-6, with D perhaps given as TRBD1 or TRBD2 (5 bases each). The germline V gene encodes CDR1 SGHRS and CDR2 YFSETQ. This CDR3 comprises 18 residues. Trimming stripped 3 bases from V and 0 bases from J, with 16 bases between. This CDR3 is CASSSRRDGSSGANVLTF. The CDR3 DNA reads TGCGCCAGCAGCTCTCGCCGGGACGGAAGCTCTGGGGCCAACGTCCTGACTTTC. Variable domain in full (rest from reference TRBV5-1 and TRBJ2-6): KAGVTQTPRYLIKTRGQQVTLSCSPISGHRSVSWYQQTPGQGLQFLFEYFSETQRNKGNFPGRFSGRQFSNSRSEMNVSTLELGDSALYLCASSSRRDGSSGANVLTFGAGSRLTVL.

This rearrangement joins TRBV7-8 to TRBJ2-5; possibly TRBD1 or TRBD2 for D (5 bases each). Germline CDR1 SGHVS, CDR2 FQNEAQ. This CDR3 region has 15 residues. V was cut by 6 bases and J by 0 bases, with 14 bases left in between. DNA of the CDR3: TGTGCCAGCAGGAGCAGGGACCTGTACCAAGAGACCCAGTACTTC. As protein: CASRSRDLYQETQYF.